This note documents a single T cell receptor (beta chain) sequence. This cohort consisted of healthy bone marrow donors. These data belong to a study of cytomegalovirus exposure and HLA in healthy donors. The germline gives CDR1 MGHRA, CDR2 YSYEKL. This CDR3 region has 14 residues. V lost 2 bases and J lost 11, with 18 bases in between. The study ran its PCR with 60 Vbeta and 13 Jbeta primers. Here immunoSEQ multiplex PCR was the method, and the copy in TCRdb shows in-frame clones only, minus some. The repertoire holds over 150,000 clones, with more than 75% as singletons. Sample: PBMCs. The clonotype comes from a man between 18 and 29 years old in good health and CMV-seropositive. The chain employs TRBV4-1 and TRBJ2-5, with a weak D call TRBD2 (6 bases). Here the CDR3 DNA reads TGCGCCAGCAGCCAACGGGACTTTCCCGGGGAGCAGTACTTC. This sequence encodes CASSQRDFPGEQYF.